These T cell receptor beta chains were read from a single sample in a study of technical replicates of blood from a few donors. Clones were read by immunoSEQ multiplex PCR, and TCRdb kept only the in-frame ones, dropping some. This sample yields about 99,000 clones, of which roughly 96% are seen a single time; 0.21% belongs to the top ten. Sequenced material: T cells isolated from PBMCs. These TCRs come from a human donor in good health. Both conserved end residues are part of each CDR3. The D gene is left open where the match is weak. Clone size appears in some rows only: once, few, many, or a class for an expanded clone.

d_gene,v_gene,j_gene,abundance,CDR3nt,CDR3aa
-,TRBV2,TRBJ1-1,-,TGTGCCAGCAGTGGAGCCGCGATGAACACTGAAGCTTTCTTT,CASSGAAMNTEAFF
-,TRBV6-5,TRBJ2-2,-,TGTGCCAGCAGCGGGACTCCCACCGGGGAGCTGTTTTTT,CASSGTPTGELFF
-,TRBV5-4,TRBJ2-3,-,TGTGCCAGCAGCTTGCAGGGGAGAACAGATACGCAGTATTTT,CASSLQGRTDTQYF
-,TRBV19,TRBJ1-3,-,TGTGCCAGTAGTTTCACAGGCTCTGGAAACACCATATATTTT,CASSFTGSGNTIYF
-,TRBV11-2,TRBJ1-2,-,TGTGCCAGCAGCTTAGGTCCCAGGGGTGTTGCTAACTATGGCTACACCTTC,CASSLGPRGVANYGYTF
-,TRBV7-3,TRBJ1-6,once,TGTGCCAGCAGCTTAAGGGGGGGAGCAGGTTCACCCCTCCACTTT,CASSLRGGAGSPLHF
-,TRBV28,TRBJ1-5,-,TGTGCCAGCACTTTCAGCGGGGTTAGCAATCAGCCCCAGCATTTT,CASTFSGVSNQPQHF
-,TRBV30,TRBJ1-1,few,TGTGCCTGGAGTCCGACAGGAACTGAAGCTTTCTTT,CAWSPTGTEAFF
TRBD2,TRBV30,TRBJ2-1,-,TGTGCCTGGAGTGTAGGATTGCGGGGGGCCGTAGGAGAGCAGTTCTTC,CAWSVGLRGAVGEQFF
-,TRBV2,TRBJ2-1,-,TGTGCCAGCAGGGCCGGGACATACAATGAGCAGTTCTTC,CASRAGTYNEQFF
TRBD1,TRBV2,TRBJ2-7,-,TGTGCCGGGACCTTCCGGACAGGGGTCCACGAGCAGTACTTC,CAGTFRTGVHEQYF
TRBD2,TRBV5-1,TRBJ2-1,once,TGCGCCAGCAGCTTTAGACTAGCGGGAGTGAACAATGAGCAGTTCTTC,CASSFRLAGVNNEQFF
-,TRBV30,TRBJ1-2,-,TGTGCCTGGGGCCCCCGGGGAGGGAGATATGGCTACACCTTC,CAWGPRGGRYGYTF
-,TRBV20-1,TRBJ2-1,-,TGCAGTGCTAGTAGCGGACCGGGGCAATTCTTC,CSASSGPGQFF
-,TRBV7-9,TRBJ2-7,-,TGTGCCAGCAGCTTAGCAGGACAGATGTACGAGCAGTACTTC,CASSLAGQMYEQYF
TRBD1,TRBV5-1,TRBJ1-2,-,TGCGCCAGCACCGCGGGACAGGTGGGCTACACCTTC,CASTAGQVGYTF
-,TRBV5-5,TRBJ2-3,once,TGTGCCAGCAGCTTGGGACTCGTGAGAAGCACAGATACGCAGTATTTT,CASSLGLVRSTDTQYF
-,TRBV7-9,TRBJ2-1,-,TGTGCCTCTGGGAGGTTTGATGAGCAGTTCTTC,CASGRFDEQFF
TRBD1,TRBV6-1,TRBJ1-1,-,TGTGCCAGCAGGGGCTGGGACAGAGAAGCTTTCTTT,CASRGWDREAFF
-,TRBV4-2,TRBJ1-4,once,TGTGCCAGCAGCCAAGGAAGTGAGGTTGAAAAACTGTTTTTT,CASSQGSEVEKLFF
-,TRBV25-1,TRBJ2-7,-,TGTGCCAGCAGTCCTCAGTGGGAGCAGTACTTC,CASSPQWEQYF
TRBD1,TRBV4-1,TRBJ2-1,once,TGCGCCAGCAGTCGCACAGGGGACAATGAGCAGTTCTTC,CASSRTGDNEQFF
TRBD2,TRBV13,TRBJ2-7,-,TGTGCCAGCAGCTTAGGTGGACTAGCGGGAGACGAGCAGTACTTC,CASSLGGLAGDEQYF
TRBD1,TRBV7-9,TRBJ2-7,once,TGTGCCAGCAGTTCGACAGGGGAAGCATCCTACGAGCAGTACTTC,CASSSTGEASYEQYF
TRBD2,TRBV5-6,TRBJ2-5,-,TGTGCCAGCAGCTCAACGGGACTAGCGGGAGTTTTAGAGACCCAGTACTTC,CASSSTGLAGVLETQYF
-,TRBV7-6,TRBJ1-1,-,TGTGCCAGCAGCTCAGGGATGAACACTGAAGCTTTCTTT,CASSSGMNTEAFF
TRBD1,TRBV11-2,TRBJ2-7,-,TGTGCCAGCAGCTTAGGTGACAGGGTGTACGAGCAGTACTTC,CASSLGDRVYEQYF
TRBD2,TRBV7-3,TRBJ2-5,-,TGTGCCAGCAGCTTAGGCCCGCGGGGGGGACCTGGGACCCAGTACTTC,CASSLGPRGGPGTQYF
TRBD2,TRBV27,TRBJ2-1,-,TGTGCCAGCAGTCCACTAGCGGGGGGGTACAATGAGCAGTTCTTC,CASSPLAGGYNEQFF
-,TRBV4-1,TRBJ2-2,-,TGCGCCAGCAGCCAAGTATTGAACACCGGGGAGCTGTTTTTT,CASSQVLNTGELFF
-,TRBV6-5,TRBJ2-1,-,TGTGCCAGCAGTACGGGACGACTAGTTTACAATGAGCAGTTCTTC,CASSTGRLVYNEQFF
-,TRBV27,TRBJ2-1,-,TGTGCCAGCAGTTTATTGGCAGAACATGAGCAGTTCTTC,CASSLLAEHEQFF
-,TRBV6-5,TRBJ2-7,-,TGTGCCAGCAGTTACGACAGGAGTCCCTACGAGCAGTACTTC,CASSYDRSPYEQYF
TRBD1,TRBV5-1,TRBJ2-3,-,TGCGCCAGCAGCCAATCCGGGACAGGGAGCACAGATACGCAGTATTTT,CASSQSGTGSTDTQYF
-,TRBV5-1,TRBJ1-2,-,TGCGCCAGCAGCTTTCTGCGGGGCTTGGATTGGAAGGGCTACACCTTC,CASSFLRGLDWKGYTF
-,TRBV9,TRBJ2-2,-,TGTGCCAGCAGCGTAGAAGGGAGGAGGGTCGGGGAGCTGTTTTTT,CASSVEGRRVGELFF
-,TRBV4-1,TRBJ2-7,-,TGCGCCAGCAGCCACCGATCACAGGACGAGCAGTACTTC,CASSHRSQDEQYF
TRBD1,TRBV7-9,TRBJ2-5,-,TGTGCCAGCAGCTTAGGCCAGGGGGTGGAAGAGACCCAGTACTTC,CASSLGQGVEETQYF
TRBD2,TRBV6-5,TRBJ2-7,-,TGTGCCAGCAGTTCCCCAGGTAGCGGGGGATCTTGGGAGCAGTACTTC,CASSSPGSGGSWEQYF
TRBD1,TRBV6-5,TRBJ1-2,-,TGTGCCAGCAGTGCCAACTGGGGGACAGAGACATACACCTTC,CASSANWGTETYTF
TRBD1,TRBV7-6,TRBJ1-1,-,TGTGCCAGCAGCCCCAGACAGGGGGCGAACACTGAAGCTTTCTTT,CASSPRQGANTEAFF
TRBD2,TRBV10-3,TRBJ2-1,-,TGTGCCATCAGTGAAGGTTTTGGGACTAGCGGGGACAATGAGCAGTTCTTC,CAISEGFGTSGDNEQFF
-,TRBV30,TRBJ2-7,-,TGTGCCTGGAGTGGGACAGAATCTTACGAGCAGTACTTC,CAWSGTESYEQYF
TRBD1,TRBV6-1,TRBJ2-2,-,TGTGCCAGCAGTGAAGTATATGGGACAGGGGGCACCGGGGAGCTGTTTTTT,CASSEVYGTGGTGELFF
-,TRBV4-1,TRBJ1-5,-,TGCGCCAGCAGCCAAGTCCCCGATCAGCCCCAGCATTTT,CASSQVPDQPQHF
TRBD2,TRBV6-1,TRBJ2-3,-,TGTGCCAGCAGTCCTAGCGGATCTAGCACAGATACGCAGTATTTT,CASSPSGSSTDTQYF